This entry concerns a single T cell receptor beta chain. This clone's antigen is unknown. The sample holds no much larger clone one base away, and base qualities are not on file. These data are taken from a study of shared T cell receptors in the human thymus (dated by TCRdb to the early 2020s). The study in broad terms: The study investigated the way shared, self-reactive T-cell receptor alpha chains are produced in the human thymus.

Taken from the germline V gene, the CDR1 and CDR2 loops are MDHEN and SYDVKM. Taken from cysteine to phenylalanine, the CDR3 has 14 residues. This entry keeps only the CDR3 DNA: 42 bases, framed from base 1. V is trimmed back by 3 bases and J by 7 bases, and the junction contains 6 bases that no gene match accounts for. Library method: the immunoSEQ multiplex PCR assay. The table comes from immuneACCESS by way of TCRdb, which keeps in-frame sequences with V and J called. Part of the clones is missing from these tables; in studies checked, under half for an unresolved V gene and the rest for unknown reasons. For this sample there are about 540,000 clones; about 84% appear just once. Around 0.013% of the sample belongs to the ten largest clones. These sequences were also reported in another study, on human thymus T cells. The second source states: The donors were immunologically healthy infants in Finland who had open corrective cardiac surgery for congenital heart defects. Thymus tissue was collected as surgical resects that were removed during corrective cardiac surgery. Biased V and J gene segment usage appeared to be present in both thymic and peripheral blood repertoires. According to the related research, thymic TCR repertoires were highly overlapping among unrelated individuals. The study described the TCR alpha and beta repertoires in under 10 infant thymus samples and a few matching peripheral blood samples. Donor ages ranging from about 6 to 244 days were recorded, and 5 to 7 male and a couple of female infants were included in the cohort. After being mechanically released from the tissue, thymocytes were kept at -70 degrees C in pellets of about 10-33 million cells. Genomic DNA was extracted from frozen cell pellets with a QIAsymphony instrument. Using the immunoSEQ multiplex PCR assay, the TCRB and TCRAD loci were amplified from a standardized quantity of quality-controlled genomic DNA. The V(D)J region was spanned by amplicons of a length sufficient to cover the CDR3 and to identify V and J genes. The commercial immunoSEQ service was used to sequence amplicons on an Illumina platform. Primer bias and sequencing errors were corrected as previously described, and TCRAD and TCRB definitions were based on the IMGT database. Repertoires were analysed with immunoSEQ Analyzer 3.0 and VDJTools, covering basic statistics, V/J segment usage, diversity estimates, rarefaction and pairwise overlap. Chao1, ChaoE, Efron-Thisted, Shannon and inverse Simpson indices were used to estimate diversity, which was also estimated on datasets down-sampled to the smallest sample. Repertoire overlap was determined by strict matching of CDR3 nucleotide sequence, V gene and J gene, and Jaccard-based multidimensional scaling clustering was applied. On average, roughly 850,000 unique TCRB clonotypes were obtained from thymus samples, compared with 80,000 to 85,000 from blood samples.

The sequence links TRBV28 to TRBJ1-5; 7 bases in between match TRBD1. This TCR was sampled from a boy younger than two with a congenital heart defect. Donor details come from another sample of the same person, matched by shared clones. The specimen was thymocytes. Here is the DNA: TGTGCCAGCAGTTTCCGGGACAGAAAGCAGCCCCAGCATTTT. This codes for CASSFRDRKQPQHF.